This is a list of T cell receptor beta chains from one sample in a study of blood T cell repertoires in COVID-19. Method: immunoSEQ multiplex PCR; TCRdb's copy keeps in-frame clones and lacks some. This repertoire shows around 70,000 clones, 82% found once; its top ten account for roughly 6.7%. The sample taken for sequencing was peripheral blood. All receptors derive from a man aged 60-69 years with acute or convalescent COVID-19. CDR3s include the opening cysteine and the closing phenylalanine or tryptophan. The order of the fields is D gene, V gene, clone size, J gene, CDR3 protein, CDR3 DNA. The D gene is left open where the match is weak. Expanded clones get a size class; other rows say once, few or many, or leave the size out.

NA	TRBV4-1	NA	TRBJ2-3	CASSQGASGSHTDTQYF	TGCGCCAGCAGCCAGGGGGCTAGCGGTTCCCACACAGATACGCAGTATTTT
TRBD1	TRBV6-4	NA	TRBJ1-3	CASSDEGQGRPSDRNTIYF	TGTGCCAGCAGTGACGAGGGACAGGGTAGACCTTCAGATCGAAACACCATATATTTT
NA	TRBV19	NA	TRBJ1-3	CASSPEDSLSSGNTIYF	TGTGCCAGTAGTCCGGAAGACAGCTTAAGCTCTGGAAACACCATATATTTT
TRBD1	TRBV2	NA	TRBJ1-6	CASFRSEGANSPLHF	TGTGCCAGCTTCCGGTCCGAGGGGGCAAATTCACCCCTCCACTTT
NA	TRBV5-1	NA	TRBJ1-1	CASSFGLLNTEAFF	TGCGCCAGCAGCTTTGGACTCCTGAACACTGAAGCTTTCTTT
NA	TRBV9	NA	TRBJ1-4	CASSYRATNEKLFF	TGTGCCAGCAGTTACAGGGCAACTAATGAAAAACTGTTTTTT
TRBD2	TRBV20-1	NA	TRBJ2-7	CSASAKRGANEQYF	TGCAGTGCTAGTGCTAAGCGGGGGGCCAACGAGCAGTACTTC
NA	TRBV6-5	NA	TRBJ1-2	CASTRQRGKGGYTF	TGTGCCAGCACCCGGCAACGGGGGAAGGGTGGCTACACCTTC
TRBD1	TRBV18	NA	TRBJ2-2	CASSPPGTVELFF	TGTGCCAGCTCACCTCCCGGGACAGTGGAGCTGTTTTTT
NA	TRBV5-4	NA	TRBJ2-3	CASSLRNRGTDTQYF	TGTGCCAGCAGCTTGCGAAACAGGGGCACAGATACGCAGTATTTT
TRBD1	TRBV4-2	NA	TRBJ1-1	CASSQGQVGLTEAFF	TGTGCCAGCAGCCAGGGACAGGTGGGACTCACTGAAGCTTTCTTT
NA	TRBV6-1	NA	TRBJ1-5	CASSEAWGQGTHQPQHF	TGTGCCAGCAGTGAAGCGTGGGGGCAGGGAACCCATCAGCCCCAGCATTTT
NA	TRBV7-2	NA	TRBJ2-7	CASSSLYEQYF	TGTGCCAGCAGCTCCCTCTACGAGCAGTACTTC
NA	TRBV5-6	NA	TRBJ1-6	CASSLAGSGSLHF	TGTGCCAGCAGCTTGGCGGGCTCGGGATCCCTCCACTTT
NA	TRBV11-3	NA	TRBJ2-1	CASSSDPPYEDEQFF	TGTGCCAGCAGCTCAGATCCTCCTTATGAGGATGAGCAGTTCTTC
TRBD1	TRBV9	NA	TRBJ1-4	CASSPGTGGRSNEKLFF	TGTGCCAGCAGCCCGGGGACAGGGGGTCGCAGTAATGAAAAACTGTTTTTT
NA	TRBV3-1/TRBV3-2	NA	TRBJ1-5	CASSHVGAGPQHF	TGTGCCAGCAGCCACGTGGGGGCCGGGCCCCAGCATTTT
TRBD1	TRBV5-1	NA	TRBJ2-4	CASSAGQGNIQYF	TGCGCCAGCAGCGCGGGACAGGGAAACATTCAGTACTTC
TRBD1	TRBV7-8	NA	TRBJ2-7	CASSPRDRAHYEQYF	TGTGCCAGCAGCCCCCGGGACAGGGCTCACTACGAGCAGTACTTC
NA	TRBV29-1	NA	TRBJ1-1	CSVNWATGEAEAFF	TGCAGCGTTAATTGGGCGACGGGGGAGGCTGAAGCTTTCTTT
NA	TRBV10-3	NA	TRBJ1-2	CAIMVGDFGREVYTF	TGTGCCATCATGGTAGGGGACTTTGGCAGGGAAGTCTACACCTTC
NA	TRBV5-5	few	TRBJ2-2	CASSSGQNTGELFF	TGTGCCAGCAGCTCGGGACAGAACACCGGGGAGCTGTTTTTT
TRBD2	TRBV5-1	NA	TRBJ2-1	CASRMTRGEREQFF	TGCGCCAGTCGAATGACACGGGGGGAGCGGGAGCAGTTCTTC
NA	TRBV15	NA	TRBJ2-5	CATSRSPLGAETQYF	TGTGCCACCAGCAGATCCCCCCTGGGGGCGGAGACCCAGTACTTC
TRBD2	TRBV7-9	few	TRBJ2-1	CASSSQRGGYNEQFF	TGTGCCAGCAGCTCCCAGCGGGGGGGATACAATGAGCAGTTCTTC
NA	TRBV21-1	NA	TRBJ1-6	CASSKTGEKGYSPLHF	TGTGCCAGCAGCAAGACGGGGGAGAAGGGCTATTCACCCCTCCACTTT
TRBD2	TRBV11-3	few	TRBJ2-5	CASSPGRGPQETQYF	TGTGCCAGCAGTCCTGGGAGGGGACCCCAAGAGACCCAGTACTTC
NA	TRBV7-2	NA	TRBJ2-1	CASSLRGSSYNEQFF	TGTGCCAGCAGCTTAAGGGGTAGCTCCTACAATGAGCAGTTCTTC
NA	TRBV11-2	NA	TRBJ1-1	CASSLYSEGNTEAFF	TGTGCCAGCAGCTTATATTCAGAGGGGAACACTGAAGCTTTCTTT
NA	TRBV7-9	NA	TRBJ1-3	CASSYDTGNTIYF	TGTGCCAGCAGCTATGACACTGGAAACACCATATATTTT
NA	TRBV12-3/TRBV12-4	NA	TRBJ1-1	CASSLNSNTEAFF	TGTGCCAGCAGTTTGAACTCGAACACTGAAGCTTTCTTT
NA	TRBV20-1	NA	TRBJ1-5	CSASDGGQPQHF	TGCAGTGCTAGTGATGGCGGTCAGCCCCAGCATTTT
TRBD2	TRBV9	NA	TRBJ2-1	CASSGPTSGGRSSYNEQFF	TGTGCCAGCAGCGGACCGACTAGCGGGGGGCGAAGCTCCTACAATGAGCAGTTCTTC
TRBD1	TRBV2	NA	TRBJ2-3	CACSGQGKTDTQYF	TGTGCCTGCAGTGGACAGGGAAAGACAGATACGCAGTATTTT
TRBD1	TRBV19	NA	TRBJ1-3	CASSIGRDRDGNTIYF	TGTGCCAGTAGTATTGGTCGAGACAGGGATGGAAACACCATATATTTT
TRBD1	TRBV6-1	NA	TRBJ1-1	CASSGYRGPMNTEAFF	TGTGCCAGCAGTGGCTACAGGGGGCCCATGAACACTGAAGCTTTCTTT
NA	TRBV3-1/TRBV3-2	NA	TRBJ2-2	CASSQVVYTGELFF	TGTGCCAGCAGCCAAGTAGTATACACCGGGGAGCTGTTTTTT
NA	TRBV25-1	NA	TRBJ1-4	CASSPSGLNEKLFF	TGTGCCAGCAGTCCATCAGGGCTTAATGAAAAACTGTTTTTT
NA	TRBV4-2	NA	TRBJ1-2	CASSQDIFGNYGYTF	TGTGCCAGCAGCCAAGATATATTCGGGAACTATGGCTACACCTTC
TRBD1	TRBV7-9	NA	TRBJ2-6	CASSPQGSAGGANVLTF	TGTGCCAGCAGCCCACAGGGGAGTGCGGGCGGGGCCAACGTCCTGACTTTC
NA	TRBV19	NA	TRBJ1-4	CASRVQGFRTNEKLFF	TGTGCCAGTAGGGTTCAGGGTTTTCGAACTAATGAAAAACTGTTTTTT
NA	TRBV6-6	NA	TRBJ1-2	CASSSGHSANYGYTF	TGTGCCAGCAGTTCAGGACACTCAGCTAACTATGGCTACACCTTC
NA	TRBV5-1	NA	TRBJ1-5	CASMGSSNQPQHF	TGCGCCAGCATGGGCAGTAGCAATCAGCCCCAGCATTTT
TRBD2	TRBV19	NA	TRBJ2-7	CASSPRLAGGYEQYF	TGTGCCAGTAGTCCTCGACTAGCGGGAGGGTACGAGCAGTACTTC
TRBD1	TRBV10-3	NA	TRBJ1-6	CAIRSGQGAYNSPLHF	TGTGCCATCAGGAGCGGACAGGGCGCCTATAATTCACCCCTCCACTTT
TRBD1	TRBV10-2	NA	TRBJ2-3	CASRQGSDTQYF	TGCGCCAGCCGACAGGGGTCAGATACGCAGTATTTT
NA	TRBV9	NA	TRBJ1-1	CASSVGVLSNTEAFF	TGTGCCAGCAGCGTAGGAGTCCTCTCGAACACTGAAGCTTTCTTT
TRBD2	TRBV9	few	TRBJ2-4	CASSVAGGQNIQYF	TGTGCCAGCAGCGTCGCGGGGGGCCAGAACATTCAGTACTTC
NA	TRBV3-1/TRBV3-2	NA	TRBJ2-3	CASSRSPRASTDTQYF	TGTGCCAGCAGCCGTTCACCCAGGGCTAGCACAGATACGCAGTATTTT
TRBD1	TRBV5-1	NA	TRBJ2-1	CASSPQGDNEQFF	TGCGCCAGCAGTCCACAGGGGGACAATGAGCAGTTCTTC
TRBD1	TRBV29-1	NA	TRBJ1-2	CSVSPGTGGVSYGYTF	TGCAGCGTTTCCCCCGGGACAGGGGGCGTCAGCTATGGCTACACCTTC
TRBD1	TRBV3-1/TRBV3-2	NA	TRBJ1-4	CASSQGQGASEKLFF	TGTGCCAGCAGCCAAGGACAGGGGGCGTCTGAAAAACTGTTTTTT
TRBD2	TRBV5-1	NA	TRBJ2-2	CASSPSGVATGELFF	TGCGCCAGCAGCCCTAGCGGGGTGGCGACCGGGGAGCTGTTTTTT
NA	TRBV6-5	NA	TRBJ1-2	CASSLKAPSYGYTF	TGTGCCAGCAGCTTAAAAGCCCCATCCTATGGCTACACCTTC